This T cell receptor beta chain was profiled in a study of cytomegalovirus exposure and HLA in healthy donors. As for the study in general: HLA-typed donors contributed 65 million to 85 million unique TCRs, which were held in an early data release. Clustering assigned approximately 78% of the approximately 400 genotyped donors to the Caucasian-associated ancestry cluster.

Germline CDR1 reads KGHSH; CDR2 reads LQKENI. The CDR3 is made up of 15 amino acids. Trimming took off 6 bases at V and 2 bases at J, with 13 bases between the two ends. These donors counted as nominally healthy when sampled, but unrecorded immune exposures were likely. Use of 60 Vbeta and 13 Jbeta primers characterized the PCR. In the authors' methods: In a later analysis, of around 85 million unique beta chains, roughly 9.9 million appeared in at least two donors. The method was immunoSEQ multiplex PCR; TCRdb's version includes in-frame clones alone and lacks a portion of them. Clone size and V and J calls were adopted from that table, with D and trimming inferred from the DNA. The sample has 90,000 to 140,000 clones, 78% seen once.

Material for sequencing was PBMCs. This receptor was obtained from a male donor in good health and CMV-seronegative. The V call is TRBV18, the J call TRBJ2-2; D might be TRBD2 (6 bases). CDR3 sequence reads: CASSPGLSNTGELFF. CDR3 in DNA: TGTGCCAGCTCCCCGGGACTTTCCAACACCGGGGAGCTGTTTTTT.